This paragraph covers one T cell receptor (beta chain) sequence. Its specific antigen is unknown. Per-base qualities were not stored, and no clone one base away is much larger. This specimen's time point label, interpreted: persistent/refractory GD, antithyroid drugs over 5 years with positive TRAb. For both TCR sequencing and RNA sequencing, RNA was extracted from PBMCs using TRIzol. The diagnosis of Graves' disease was made according to American Thyroid Association guidelines. Patients for the study were recruited at an endocrinology department in Xi'an, China. Each patient gave 9 to 10 milliliters of peripheral blood, collected in an EDTA anticoagulant tube. Ficoll Paque Plus density gradient separation was used to isolate PBMCs, and no further T cell sorting was performed. RNA quality was checked with an Agilent 2100 Bioanalyzer and agarose gel, and concentration with a NanoDrop 2000. The germline V gene yields SGDLS for CDR1 and YYNGEE for CDR2. There are 16 amino acids in the CDR3, from cysteine to phenylalanine inclusive. The entry retains the CDR3 DNA only, 48 bases that are in frame from base 1. Trimming removed 3 bases from V and 1 base from J, leaving 14 bases between the germline ends.

These data are taken from a study of regulatory T cells in long-lasting Graves disease listed by TCRdb under 2021. General notes on the study: Persistent Graves' disease was defined as antithyroid drug treatment for over 5 years with persistently positive TSH receptor autoantibodies. Antithyroid drugs had been taken for approximately 9.7 years on average by persistent Graves' disease patients in the clinical cohort. A total of 35 or so samples underwent TCR sequencing: around 13 from persistent and roughly 20 from newly diagnosed Graves' disease patients. Peripheral blood TCR sequencing and RNA sequencing compared persistent Graves' disease patients with newly diagnosed Graves' disease patients. The study was conducted in China and was registered as a clinical trial.

The library was obtained by multiplex PCR. TCRdb names Illumina HiSeq 4000 as the instrument used. iRepertoire HTBI primers and Arm-PCR amplification of CDR3 regions were used to construct TCR beta libraries. PCR products were gel purified before sequencing. From the authors' description of their analysis: Gene usage analysis of CDR3 amino acid clonotypes used the approximately 62 TRBV and about 15 TRBJ segments found across samples. COPE and FqMerger were used to merge filtered high-quality paired reads into contigs. BLAST was used to align contigs to IMGT TRBV, TRBD and TRBJ reference genes, with CDR3 defined following IMGT. Highly expanded clones were defined as clonotypes with a frequency above 0.1%. Shannon entropy was used to measure repertoire diversity, and the Gini coefficient was used to measure V-J evenness. A clonotype was considered public if more than one individual shared it. TCRdb took the public reads, trimmed them with fastp at Q25, ran MiXCR for clone calling and kept in-frame beta chains. Records with the same CDR3 protein are collapsed into one entry carrying the most frequent genes and DNA. It is TCRdb's table, rather than the study itself, that gives the V and J calls and clone size. Across this sample there are about 660,000 distinct CDR3 sequences, with about 32% seen only once. The ten largest clonotypes hold 40% to 55% of the sample.

What the authors observed across the whole study: As a limitation, the authors acknowledged that the small sample size may reduce accuracy. Only peripheral blood was studied, because thyroid tissue, the primary lesion, was inaccessible. More public clonotypes were shared among persistent patients (fewer than 3,000) than among newly diagnosed patients (966). Persistent disease showed preferential use of TRBV28, TRBJ1-2 and TRBJ2-5, whereas newly diagnosed disease favored TRBV20-1 and TRBJ2-1. Only the TCR beta chain was sequenced and analyzed. Compared with newly diagnosed patients, persistent Graves' disease patients had lower TCR Shannon entropy and fewer highly expanded clones, which suggests clonal expansion.

The chain uses TRBV9 and TRBJ1-5; the D gene is not confidently resolved. The sequencing here drew on peripheral blood mononuclear cells (PBMCs), taken when the disease was refractory, from a patient treated with antithyroid drugs. The TCR sequence derives from a female donor with Graves disease. The sequenced DNA: TGTGCCAGCAGCGATCCCCGGTGGACCAGCAATCAGCCCCAGCATTTT. Its protein product is CASSDPRWTSNQPQHF.